This T cell receptor (beta chain) was recovered during a study of blood T cell repertoires in COVID-19. Study information: Researchers got acute and convalescent COVID-19 samples from the United States, Italy and Spain. The analysed material was cDNA or gDNA that came from T cells, B-cell-depleted T cells, or PBMCs.

As originally analysed: The authors estimated nucleated cell counts from reference gene primer amplification. Data came from immunoSEQ multiplex PCR; TCRdb stores just in-frame clones and leaves some out. Clone size and the V and J calls come from that table; the DNA yielded D and trimming. The repertoire consists of 400,000 to 500,000 clones, with about 88% occurring once and the leading ten covering around 1.5%. This clone was observed a few times. In terms of age and location, participants ranged from roughly 18 to 89 years and lived in around 22 US areas. Germline V gene sequence: CDR1 MDHEN, CDR2 SYDVKM. V lost 2 bases, J lost 4 bases, and 13 bases stayed unmatched. This CDR3 is built from 17 residues.

The TCR was taken from a woman aged 18-29 years who had been exposed to COVID-19. The chain employs TRBV28 and TRBJ2-7; 8 bases fit TRBD2. Input material: PBMCs or T cells enriched from blood (not recorded which). CDR3 bases: TGTGCCAGCAGTTTACTGGGCATGGCGGGAGGACGGTACGAGCAGTACTTC. Translating gives CASSLLGMAGGRYEQYF. The entire variable domain, with the rest obtained from reference TRBV28 and TRBJ2-7, is as follows: DVKVTQSSRYLVKRTGEKVFLECVQDMDHENMFWYRQDPGLGLRLIYFSYDVKMKEKGDIPEGYSVSREKKERFSLILESASTNQTSMYLCASSLLGMAGGRYEQYFGPGTRLTVT.